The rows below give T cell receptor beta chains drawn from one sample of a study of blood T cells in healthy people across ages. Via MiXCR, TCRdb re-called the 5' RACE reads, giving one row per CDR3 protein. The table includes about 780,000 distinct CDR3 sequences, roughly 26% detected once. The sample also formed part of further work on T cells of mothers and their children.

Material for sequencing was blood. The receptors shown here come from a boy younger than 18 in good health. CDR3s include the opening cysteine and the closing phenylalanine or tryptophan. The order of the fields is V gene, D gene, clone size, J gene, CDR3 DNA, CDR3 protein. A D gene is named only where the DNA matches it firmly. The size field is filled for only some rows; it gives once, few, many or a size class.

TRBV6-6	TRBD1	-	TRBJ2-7	TGTGCCAGCACCTACGGGGACAGCTCCTACGAGCAGTACTTC	CASTYGDSSYEQYF
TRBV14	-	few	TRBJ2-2	TGTGCCAGCAGCCCGCGGACCCCCGTCCACACCGGGGAGCTGTTTTTT	CASSPRTPVHTGELFF
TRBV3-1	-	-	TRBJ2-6	TGTGCCAGCAGCCAAGTTGGGTTTGGGGCCAACGTCCTGACTTTC	CASSQVGFGANVLTF
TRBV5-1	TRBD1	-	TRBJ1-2	TGCGCCAGCAGCTGGGGACAGGGAGACGAGAGTGGCTACACCTTC	CASSWGQGDESGYTF
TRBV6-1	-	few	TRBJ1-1	TGTGCCAGCGTTCCCCGACCGCAGAACACTGAAGCTTTCTTT	CASVPRPQNTEAFF
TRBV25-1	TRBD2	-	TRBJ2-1	TGTGCCAGCAGTGGTACCGGGACTAGCGCGTCCTACAATGAGCAGTTCTTC	CASSGTGTSASYNEQFF
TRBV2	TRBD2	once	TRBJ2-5	TGTGCCAGCAGTGAGGCTAGCGGGGGTGAACAAGAGACCCAGTACTTC	CASSEASGGEQETQYF
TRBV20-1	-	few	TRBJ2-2	TGCAGTGCTAGAGAATATACAACAGGGTTTTGGACCGGGGAGCTGTTTTTT	CSAREYTTGFWTGELFF
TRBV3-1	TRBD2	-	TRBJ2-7	TGTGCCAGCAGCCAGGTTGGAGCGGGGGGTGTCGAGCAGTACTTC	CASSQVGAGGVEQYF
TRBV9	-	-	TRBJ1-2	TGTGCCAGCAGCGTAGGGGGGCAGGGCCATGGCTACACCTTC	CASSVGGQGHGYTF
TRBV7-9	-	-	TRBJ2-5	TGTGCCAGCCCTAGTCCCGGGACAACGAACGAAGAGACCCAGTACTTC	CASPSPGTTNEETQYF
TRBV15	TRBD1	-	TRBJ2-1	TGTGCCACCAGCAGAGAAACCACAGGGGGCGGGTTTAATGAGCAGTTCTTC	CATSRETTGGGFNEQFF
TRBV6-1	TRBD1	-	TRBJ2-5	TGTGCCAGCAGGAGGACAGGGTTCTTATCTGGAGAGACCCAGTACTTC	CASRRTGFLSGETQYF
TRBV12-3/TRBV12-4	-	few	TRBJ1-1	TGTGCCAGCAGTTTAACATACCGACCTGAAGCTTTCTTT	CASSLTYRPEAFF
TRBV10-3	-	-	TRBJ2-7	TGTGCCATCAGTGAGATGGGTCCTTCCTACGAGCAGTACTTC	CAISEMGPSYEQYF
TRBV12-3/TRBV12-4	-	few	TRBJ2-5	TGTGCCAGCAGTCCCTCAAAAGCCCAAGAGACCCAGTACTTC	CASSPSKAQETQYF
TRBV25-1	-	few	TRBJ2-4	TGTGCCAGCAGTGGTCCCCTAAAGGGCGACATTCAGTACTTC	CASSGPLKGDIQYF
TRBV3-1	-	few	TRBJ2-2	TGTGCCAGCAGCCAAGATGGGACATCGAACACCGGGGAGCTGTTTTTT	CASSQDGTSNTGELFF